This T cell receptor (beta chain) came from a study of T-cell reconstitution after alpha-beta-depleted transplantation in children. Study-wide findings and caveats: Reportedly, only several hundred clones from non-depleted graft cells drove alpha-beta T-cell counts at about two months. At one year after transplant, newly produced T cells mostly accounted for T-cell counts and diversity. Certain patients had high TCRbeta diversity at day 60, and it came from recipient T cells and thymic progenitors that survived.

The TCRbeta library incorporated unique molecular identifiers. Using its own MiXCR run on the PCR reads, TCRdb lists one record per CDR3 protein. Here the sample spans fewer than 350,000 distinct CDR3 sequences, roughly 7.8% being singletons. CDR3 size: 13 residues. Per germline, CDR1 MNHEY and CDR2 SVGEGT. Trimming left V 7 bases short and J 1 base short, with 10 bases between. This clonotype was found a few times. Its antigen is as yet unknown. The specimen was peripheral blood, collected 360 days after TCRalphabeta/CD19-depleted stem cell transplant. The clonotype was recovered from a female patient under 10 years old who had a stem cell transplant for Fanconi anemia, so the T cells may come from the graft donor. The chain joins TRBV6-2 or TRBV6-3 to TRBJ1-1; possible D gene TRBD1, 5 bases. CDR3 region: CASTKTGNTEAFF. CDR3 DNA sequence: TGTGCCAGCACTAAAACAGGGAACACTGAAGCTTTCTTT.